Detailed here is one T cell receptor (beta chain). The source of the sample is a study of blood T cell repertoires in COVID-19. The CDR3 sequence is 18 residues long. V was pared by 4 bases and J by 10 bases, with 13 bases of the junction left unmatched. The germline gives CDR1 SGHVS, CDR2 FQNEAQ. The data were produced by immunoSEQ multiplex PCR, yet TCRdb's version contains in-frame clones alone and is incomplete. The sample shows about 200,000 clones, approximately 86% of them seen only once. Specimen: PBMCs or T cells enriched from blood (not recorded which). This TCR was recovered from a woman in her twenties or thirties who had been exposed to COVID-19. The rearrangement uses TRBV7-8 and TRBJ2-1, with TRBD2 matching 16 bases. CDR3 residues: CASSWTSGGLAGGREQFF. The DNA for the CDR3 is TGTGCCAGCAGCTGGACCTCCGGGGGACTAGCGGGGGGGCGCGAGCAGTTCTTC.